The 21 T cell receptor beta chains in this list originate from one sample, sequenced in a study of post-analysis software for immune sequencing data. Whole-study findings and limits: Patients carried roughly 5 TRBV segments more frequently than controls did, and TRBV5-6, TRBV5-1 and TRBV20-1 were among them.

Their antigens remain unidentified. The authors incorporated unique molecular identifiers into the TCR beta cDNA libraries. TCRdb re-analysed the PCR reads in MiXCR, keeping a single row per CDR3 protein. The table includes about 500,000 distinct CDR3 sequences, 40% to 55% detected once. The sample consisted of blood. The receptors here all came from a girl aged 5 to 17 with multiple sclerosis.

The genes are TRBV5-1 and TRBJ2-1; 9 positions match TRBD2. The CDR3 covers 18 residues. Germline V lookup: CDR1 SGHRS, CDR2 YFSETQ. Germline trimming cut 0 bases from V and 5 bases from J; bases unmatched to any gene: 12. CDR3 loop: CASSLVIGAGGEDNEQFF. Here the CDR3 DNA reads TGCGCCAGCAGCTTGGTAATCGGAGCGGGAGGTGAGGACAATGAGCAGTTCTTC.

The chain links TRBV5-1 to TRBJ2-5; 12 nucleotides match TRBD1. The closer fit of TRBJ2-7 to the DNA end suggests the J call may be wrong. This CDR3 contains 14 residues. The germline CDR1 and CDR2 sequences are SGHRS and YFSETQ. Written as DNA, the CDR3 is TGCGCCAGCACCCCTGGGACAGGGGGCGTCGAGCAGTACTTC. Translating it yields CASTPGTGGVEQYF.

The chain combines TRBV6-6 with TRBJ2-3; TRBD2 agrees at 10 bases. Germline V gene data show CDR1 as MNHNY and CDR2 as SVGAGI (reference sequence). There are 15 residues in the CDR3. With 6 bases clipped from V and 4 bases from J, the junction kept 7 bases outside the gene matches. This chain's CDR3 is CASRDLAGEADTQYF. The CDR3 DNA is TGTGCCAGCAGGGACCTAGCGGGAGAGGCAGATACGCAGTATTTT.

J is TRBJ2-7 and V is TRBV5-5; 7 bases match TRBD1. Germline values: CDR1 SGHKS, CDR2 YYEKEE (reference sequence). The CDR3 extends over 11 amino acids. Trimming removed 4 bases from V and 11 bases from J; junction bases left unmatched: 6. In DNA form, the CDR3 reads TGTGCCAGCAGCCCGGACAGGAACAAGTACTTC. Amino acid sequence: CASSPDRNKYF.

This chain connects TRBV7-6 to TRBJ2-1; D not resolved. The CDR3 has 16 amino acids. The V end was cut by 2 bases, the J end by 1 base, with 12 bases between. Germline CDR1 and CDR2: SGHVS and FNYEAQ. The CDR3 loop is CASSLLVEGSYNEQFF. CDR3 nucleotide sequence: TGTGCCAGCAGCTTATTGGTGGAAGGGTCCTACAATGAGCAGTTCTTC.

A few counts support this clonotype. V usage is TRBV25-1 and J usage is TRBJ2-5, with no clear D. TRBJ2-7 explains the end of the DNA better; the J call may be wrong. This CDR3 has 12 amino acids. Germline loops: CDR1 MGHDK, CDR2 SYGVNS. The CDR3 nucleotides read TGTGCCAGCAGTGAAGTAGAATACGAGCAGTACTTC. It codes for CASSEVEYEQYF.

The genes are TRBV4-3 and TRBJ2-7; D might be TRBD2 (6 bases). The CDR3 has 16 amino acids. V was pared by 0 bases and J by 5 bases, with 17 bases between. Germline V gives CDR1 LGHNA, CDR2 YSLEER. The CDR3 DNA sequence: TGCGCCAGCAGCCAAGATTGGTTAGCGGTAGAGGACGAGCAGTACTTC. This codes for CASSQDWLAVEDEQYF.

The chain has TRBV15 and TRBJ2-3, with TRBD2 matching 9 bases. The CDR3 totals 16 residues. Unmatched junction bases numbered 12, after V lost 6 bases and J lost 5 bases. Germline V lookup: CDR1 LNHNV, CDR2 YYDKDF (reference sequence). The CDR3, as DNA: TGTGCCACCAGTACCTCGACTAGCGGAGGGGGAGATACGCAGTATTTT. Its translation is CATSTSTSGGGDTQYF.

The chain employs TRBV28 and TRBJ2-6, with D maybe TRBD1 (5 bases). Germline V gives CDR1 MDHEN, CDR2 SYDVKM. The CDR3 is 16 residues long. V was clipped by 3 bases and J by 0 bases, with 9 bases between them. The DNA of the CDR3 is TGTGCCAGCAGTTTCCCCAGGGACTCTGGGGCCAACGTCCTGACTTTC. Translation: CASSFPRDSGANVLTF.

This chain connects TRBV6-6 to TRBJ1-1; D unresolved. The V gene lost 6 bases and the J gene lost 8 bases, with 10 bases spanning the gap. This CDR3 has 11 amino acids. The germline gives CDR1 MNHNY, CDR2 SVGAGI (reference sequence). This CDR3 reads CASSRAGEAFF. The CDR3 DNA reads as TGTGCCAGCAGCCGCGCGGGGGAAGCTTTCTTT.

Many counts were recorded for this clonotype. One end of the junction fails to match germline, which may point to a read error. The chain uses TRBV5-1 and TRBJ2-1; tentative D call: TRBD2 (7 bases). The CDR3 runs 15 residues. Per the germline V gene, CDR1 is SGHRS and CDR2 is YFSETQ. CDR3: CASSLGGGSYNEQFF. The CDR3, as DNA: TGTGCCAGCAGCTTGGGAGGGGGGTCGTACAATGAGCAGTTCTTC.

This chain uses TRBV20-1 with TRBJ2-1, with 14 bases lining up with TRBD2. TRBJ2-7 matches the DNA end more closely, so the J call is doubtful. CDR1 is DFQATT and CDR2 is SNEGSKA in the germline V gene (reference sequence). There are 15 residues in the CDR3. The CDR3 nucleotides are TGCAGTGCTAGAGGCGGGACTAGCGGGGGCTACGAGCAGTACTTC. Translation gives CSARGGTSGGYEQYF.

V gene TRBV30 combines with J gene TRBJ1-2; 7 nucleotides agree with TRBD1. CDR3 size: 12 residues. Per germline, CDR1 GTSNPN and CDR2 SVGIG (reference sequence). CDR3 residues: CAQGGGAYGYTF. The DNA of the CDR3 is TGTGCACAAGGGGGCGGTGCCTATGGCTACACCTTC. Together with reference TRBV30 and TRBJ1-2, the CDR3 gives the full variable domain: SQTIHQWPATLVQPVGSPLSLECTVEGTSNPNLYWYRQAAGRGLQLLFYSVGIGQISSEVPQNLSASRPQDRQFILSSKKLLLSDSGFYLCAQGGGAYGYTFGSGTRLTVV.

This clonotype appeared a few times. The rearrangement links TRBV18 to TRBJ2-4; TRBD2 agrees at 9 bases. This CDR3 has 16 residues. Trimming took 1 base from V and 2 from J; bases not matched to a gene: 3. Germline V lookup: CDR1 KGHSH, CDR2 LQKENI. This chain's CDR3 is CASSPQAGGPKNIQYF. The CDR3 DNA reads TGTGCCAGCTCACCACAAGCGGGAGGACCCAAAAACATTCAGTACTTC. The whole variable domain, filled in from reference TRBV18 and TRBJ2-4, reads NAGVMQNPRHLVRRRGQEARLRCSPMKGHSHVYWYRQLPEEGLKFMVYLQKENIIDESGMPKERFSAEFPKEGPSILRIQQVVRGDSAAYFCASSPQAGGPKNIQYFGAGTRLSVL.

The chain uses TRBV27 and TRBJ1-6, with 7 nucleotides matching TRBD1. V was pared by 3 bases and J by 8 bases, with 13 bases of the junction left unmatched. This CDR3 spans 17 amino acids. Germline-derived CDR1 and CDR2 are MNHEY and SMNVEV (reference sequence). The CDR3, as DNA: TGTGCCAGCAGTTTTACAGGTAGACAGGGAAGTGATTCACCCCTCCACTTT. As protein: CASSFTGRQGSDSPLHF.

The chain links TRBV6-5 to TRBJ2-7; D is perhaps TRBD1 or TRBD2 (5 bases each). Trimming left V 0 bases short and J 7 bases short, with 16 bases between. The CDR3 runs to 15 residues. Germline V gives CDR1 MNHEY, CDR2 SVGAGI. CDR3 DNA sequence: TGTGCCAGCAGTTACTCGACGTGGGGGTCGAAAGAGCAGTACTTC. It yields the protein CASSYSTWGSKEQYF.

The chain carries TRBV27 and TRBJ2-7; a possible D gene is TRBD2 (6 bases). V lost 8 bases, J lost 5 bases, and 22 bases lay in between. Germline values: CDR1 MNHEY, CDR2 SMNVEV (reference sequence). The CDR3 extends over 15 amino acids. This CDR3 is CASRQTPGGFNEQYF. CDR3 sequence (DNA): TGTGCCAGCCGACAAACCCCAGGAGGGTTCAACGAGCAGTACTTC.

This chain links TRBV9 with TRBJ2-5, with D perhaps TRBD1 or TRBD2 (5 bases each). The J call may be in error: the DNA end matches TRBJ2-7 better. From germline, CDR1 is SGDLS and CDR2 YYNGEE. The CDR3 contains 14 residues. The chain's CDR3 is CASSVGGDQYEQYF. DNA for the CDR3: TGTGCCAGCAGCGTAGGAGGGGATCAATACGAGCAGTACTTC.

In this sample, this clonotype turned up once. The chain is built from TRBV14 and TRBJ2-7; perhaps TRBD2 as D (5 bases). The germline CDR1 and CDR2 sequences are SGHDN and FVKESK. The germline V and J ends were trimmed by 0 bases and 3 bases, with 15 bases remaining between them. There are 16 residues in the CDR3. Written as DNA, the CDR3 is TGTGCCAGCAGCCAAGAAACCGGACTGTCCAACTACGAGCAGTACTTC. This sequence encodes CASSQETGLSNYEQYF.

This clonotype was seen only a few times. This chain connects TRBV7-2 to TRBJ1-2, with TRBD1 matching 9 bases. The CDR3 is 15 residues long. Germline lookup yields CDR1 SGHTA and CDR2 FQGNSA. V trimming: 5 bases; J trimming: 6 bases; junction bases outside the gene matches: 10. The CDR3 DNA sequence: TGTGCCAGCAGCCAACAAATTGGGACAGGGAATGGCTACACCTTC. Protein: CASSQQIGTGNGYTF.

In this sample, this clonotype turned up once. The V call is TRBV28, the J call TRBJ2-6, with 9 bases aligning to TRBD1. CDR3 length equals 16 residues. Germline V gene data show CDR1 as MDHEN and CDR2 as SYDVKM. With 11 bases clipped from V and 0 bases from J, the junction kept 8 bases outside the gene matches. The CDR3: CAGRQGGTSGANVLTF. CDR3 coding DNA: TGTGCCGGCCGACAGGGGGGGACCTCTGGGGCCAACGTCCTGACTTTC.